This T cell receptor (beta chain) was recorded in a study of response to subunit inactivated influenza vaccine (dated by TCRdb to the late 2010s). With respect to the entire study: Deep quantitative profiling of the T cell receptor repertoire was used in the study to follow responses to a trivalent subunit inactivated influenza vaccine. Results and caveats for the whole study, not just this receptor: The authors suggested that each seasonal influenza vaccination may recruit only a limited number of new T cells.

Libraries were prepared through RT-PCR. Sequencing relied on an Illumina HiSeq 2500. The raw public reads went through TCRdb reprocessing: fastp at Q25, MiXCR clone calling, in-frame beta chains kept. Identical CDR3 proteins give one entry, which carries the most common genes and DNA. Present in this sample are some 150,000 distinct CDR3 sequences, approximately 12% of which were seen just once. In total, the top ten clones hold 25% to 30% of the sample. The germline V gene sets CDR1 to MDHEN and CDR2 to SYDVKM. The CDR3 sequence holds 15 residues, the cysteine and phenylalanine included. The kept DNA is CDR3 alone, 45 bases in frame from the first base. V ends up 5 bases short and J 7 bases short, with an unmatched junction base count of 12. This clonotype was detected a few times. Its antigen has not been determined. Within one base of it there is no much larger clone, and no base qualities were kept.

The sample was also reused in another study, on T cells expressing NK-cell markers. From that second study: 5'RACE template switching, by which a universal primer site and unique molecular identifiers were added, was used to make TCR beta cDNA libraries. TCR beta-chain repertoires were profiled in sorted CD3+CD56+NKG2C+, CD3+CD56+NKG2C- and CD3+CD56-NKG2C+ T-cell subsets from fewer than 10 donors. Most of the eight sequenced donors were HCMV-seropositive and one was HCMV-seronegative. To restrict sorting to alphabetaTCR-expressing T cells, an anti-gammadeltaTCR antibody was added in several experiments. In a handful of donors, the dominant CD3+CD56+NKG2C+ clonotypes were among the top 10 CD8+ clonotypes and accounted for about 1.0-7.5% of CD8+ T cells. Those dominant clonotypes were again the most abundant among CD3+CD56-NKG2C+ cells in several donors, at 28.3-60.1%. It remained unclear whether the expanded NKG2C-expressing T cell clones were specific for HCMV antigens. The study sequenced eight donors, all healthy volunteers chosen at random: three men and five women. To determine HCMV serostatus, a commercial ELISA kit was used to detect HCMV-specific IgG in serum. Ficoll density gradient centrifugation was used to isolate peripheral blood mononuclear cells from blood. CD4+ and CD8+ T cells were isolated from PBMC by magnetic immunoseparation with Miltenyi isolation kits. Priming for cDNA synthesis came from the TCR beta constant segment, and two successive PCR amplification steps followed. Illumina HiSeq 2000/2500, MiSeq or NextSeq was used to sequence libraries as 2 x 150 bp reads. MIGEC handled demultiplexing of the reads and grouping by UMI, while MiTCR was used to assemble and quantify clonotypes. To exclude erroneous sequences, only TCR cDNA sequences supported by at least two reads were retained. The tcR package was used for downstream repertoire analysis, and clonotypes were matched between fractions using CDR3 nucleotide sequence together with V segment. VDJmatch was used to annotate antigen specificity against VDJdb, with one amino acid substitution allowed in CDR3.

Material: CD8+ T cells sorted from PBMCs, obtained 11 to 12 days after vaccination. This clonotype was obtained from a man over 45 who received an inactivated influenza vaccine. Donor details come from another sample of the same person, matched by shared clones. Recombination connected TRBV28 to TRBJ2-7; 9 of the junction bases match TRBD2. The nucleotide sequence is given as TGTGCCAGCAGTCTCATAGCGGGGGCCAGGGTTGAGCAGTACTTC. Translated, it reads CASSLIAGARVEQYF.